These 18 T cell receptor beta chains were sequenced from one sample in a study of blood T cell repertoires in COVID-19 (dated by TCRdb to about 2020). The library came from the immunoSEQ multiplex PCR assay. As stored in TCRdb, this immuneACCESS dataset retains in-frame rearrangements with V and J assigned. A fraction of the clones does not appear; measured against another copy, unresolved V genes explain less than half of the discrepancy, and the remainder lacks a known reason. In all, the sample holds about 140,000 clones, and 89% of those were seen once. The ten largest clones take up around 1.5% of the sample. The sequencing sample was made of peripheral blood. The receptors stem from a human donor in a cohort sampled during active COVID-19.

In regard to this clone: In the same sample, other DNA sequences code for this CDR3. The V gene is TRBV9, the J gene TRBJ1-1; 9 bases agree with TRBD1. Germline CDR1 reads SGDLS; CDR2 reads YYNGEE. The CDR3 sequence is 14 residues long. The ends lost 2 bases at V and 5 bases at J; junction bases unmatched: 4. The CDR3 DNA reads as TGTGCCAGCAGCGTGGGACAGGGTAGGACTGAAGCTTTCTTT. The encoded protein is CASSVGQGRTEAFF.

J is TRBJ2-1 and V is TRBV11-2, with TRBD2 matching 8 bases. The CDR3 runs 16 residues. CDR1 and CDR2 from the germline V gene are SGHAT and FQNNGV. Germline trimming cut 6 bases from V and 6 bases from J; bases unmatched to any gene: 13. The CDR3 is CASSYLGLASTNEQFF. CDR3 nucleotide sequence: TGTGCCAGCAGTTACCTAGGACTAGCCTCGACCAATGAGCAGTTCTTC.

V is TRBV6-2 or TRBV6-3 and J is TRBJ2-3, with a possible D match to TRBD2 (5 bases). This CDR3 region has 16 residues. The germline V gene has CDR1 MNHEY and CDR2 SVGEGT. V was clipped by 6 bases and J by 3 bases, with 19 bases between them. The CDR3 region has the DNA TGTGCCAGCAGCCTAACTGGAGGTCTAGGAACAGATACGCAGTATTTT. Its translation is CASSLTGGLGTDTQYF.

The V gene is TRBV5-4, the J gene TRBJ2-1, with TRBD2 matching 10 bases. CDR3 length: 17 residues. Trimming at V came to 2 bases and at J to 0 bases, leaving 5 bases not matched to a gene. Germline V gene lookup returns CDR1 SGHNT and CDR2 YYREEE (reference sequence). CDR3 nucleotides: TGTGCCAGCAGCTTTGGGAGCGGGGGGGGCTCCTACAATGAGCAGTTCTTC. It yields the protein CASSFGSGGGSYNEQFF.

Comments on this clone: At the DNA level, this CDR3 is encoded by other sequences in the same sample as well. V usage is TRBV9 and J usage is TRBJ1-2; D is ambiguous. The V and J ends lost 0 bases and 6 bases respectively, with 6 bases between them. Germline CDR1 and CDR2: SGDLS and YYNGEE. The CDR3 consists of 12 residues. The CDR3 bases are TGTGCCAGCAGCGTAGGAGGGCATGGCTACACCTTC. Translated: CASSVGGHGYTF. The full variable domain, with the rest looked up from reference TRBV9 and TRBJ1-2, is DSGVTQTPKHLITATGQRVTLRCSPRSGDLSVYWYQQSLDQGLQFLIQYYNGEERAKGNILERFSAQQFPDLHSELNLSSLELGDSALYFCASSVGGHGYTFGSGTRLTVV.

V is TRBV12-3 or TRBV12-4 and J is TRBJ1-5; no reliable D call. The CDR3 is 13 amino acids. Trimming left V 3 bases short and J 11 bases short, with 14 bases between. CDR3 sequence (DNA): TGTGCCAGCAGTTTTGGTATCGGGAGAACCCAGCATTTT. Amino acid sequence: CASSFGIGRTQHF.

V is TRBV2 and J is TRBJ2-3, with 12 bases identical to TRBD2. Per the germline V gene, CDR1 is SNHLY and CDR2 is FYNNEI. The CDR3 is 15 residues long. The ends lost 7 bases at V and 2 bases at J; junction bases unmatched: 4. The CDR3 bases are TGTGCCAGCAATGGACTAGCGGGGTTCACAGATACGCAGTATTTT. This gives the protein CASNGLAGFTDTQYF.

The gene calls are TRBV5-1 and TRBJ2-7, with D perhaps TRBD2 (5 bases). V lost 4 bases, J lost 2 bases, and 7 bases lay in between. The CDR3 has 12 residues. Germline V gives CDR1 SGHRS, CDR2 YFSETQ. This CDR3 is CASSTGTYEQYF. The CDR3 region has the DNA TGCGCCAGCAGCACCGGGACCTACGAGCAGTACTTC. Based on the CDR3 plus reference TRBV5-1 and TRBJ2-7, the full variable domain is KAGVTQTPRYLIKTRGQQVTLSCSPISGHRSVSWYQQTPGQGLQFLFEYFSETQRNKGNFPGRFSGRQFSNSRSEMNVSTLELGDSALYLCASSTGTYEQYFGPGTRLTVT.

The chain employs TRBV6-2 or TRBV6-3 and TRBJ1-1; the D gene is possibly TRBD1 (5 bases). Trimming cost V 0 bases and J 4 bases, with 12 bases left between them. Germline V gene lookup returns CDR1 MNHEY and CDR2 SVGEGT. There are 15 residues in the CDR3. The DNA of the CDR3 is TGTGCCAGCAGTTACTCGATCGGGGGGTCCACTGAAGCTTTCTTT. Protein: CASSYSIGGSTEAFF.

The chain links TRBV15 to TRBJ1-1, with 9 bases fitting TRBD1. Germline loops: CDR1 LNHNV, CDR2 YYDKDF (reference sequence). V shed 1 base, J shed 4 bases, and the junction held 10 bases outside the gene matches. CDR3 size: 17 residues. CDR3 DNA: TGTGCCACCAGCAGAGTGGAGGTGGGACAGGGTAGCACTGAAGCTTTCTTT. It translates to CATSRVEVGQGSTEAFF.

The gene calls are TRBV3-1 (or the pseudogene TRBV3-2) and TRBJ2-1, with unresolved D. This CDR3 spans 13 amino acids. Germline assignment: CDR1 LGHDT and CDR2 YNNKEL (reference sequence). The germline V and J ends were trimmed by 0 bases and 7 bases, with 7 bases remaining between them. The CDR3 DNA is TGTGCCAGCAGCCAAGATCGAGAAAATGAGCAGTTCTTC. Amino acid sequence: CASSQDRENEQFF.

This chain joins TRBV5-6 and TRBJ1-4, with D uncertain. The CDR3 has 15 amino acids. The germline V and J ends were trimmed by 0 bases and 7 bases, with 13 bases remaining between them. Germline CDR1 is SGHDT and CDR2 is YYEEEE. Written as DNA, the CDR3 is TGTGCCAGCAGCTTGGGGCTTCGGAGGGCTGAAAAACTGTTTTTT. Amino acid sequence: CASSLGLRRAEKLFF.

The chain couples TRBV27 to TRBJ2-7, with D uncertain. Germline V gives CDR1 MNHEY, CDR2 SMNVEV (reference sequence). This CDR3 has 13 residues. V was trimmed by 6 bases and J by 2 bases, leaving 11 bases between them. CDR3 loop: CASRSGSAYEQYF. The CDR3 DNA reads as TGTGCCAGCAGGTCTGGAAGCGCCTACGAGCAGTACTTC.

This chain joins TRBV3-1 (or the pseudogene TRBV3-2) and TRBJ1-4; D is possibly TRBD1 (5 bases). Germline loops: CDR1 LGHDT, CDR2 YNNKEL (reference sequence). This CDR3 region has 16 residues. V lost 0 bases and J lost 7, with 15 bases in between. CDR3 amino acids: CASSQDRARVAEKLFF. CDR3 coding DNA: TGTGCCAGCAGCCAAGATAGAGCCAGGGTCGCTGAAAAACTGTTTTTT.

The CDR3 DNA sequence: TGTGCCACCTCGGGGGCTGGAAACACCATATATTTT. This codes for CATSGAGNTIYF. The V call is TRBV12-3 or TRBV12-4, the J call TRBJ1-3; D is perhaps TRBD1 (5 bases). CDR3 size: 12 residues. The V end lost 10 bases, the J end lost 2 bases, and 9 bases lay between the germline ends.

The CDR3 DNA is TGTGCCAGCTCACCAACCCGACTAGATGAGTACCAAGAGACCCAGTACTTC. This codes for CASSPTRLDEYQETQYF. This chain joins TRBV18 and TRBJ2-5, with D maybe TRBD2 (6 bases). Germline-derived CDR1 and CDR2 are KGHSH and LQKENI. V was shortened by 2 bases and J by 0 bases, with 16 bases between the two germline ends. CDR3 length: 17 residues.

Only a few counts were recorded for this clone. J is TRBJ1-1 and V is TRBV4-2, with TRBD1 as a possible D gene (5 bases). V shed 2 bases and J shed 5 bases, with 12 bases lying between them. The CDR3 is 14 residues long. Germline V gene lookup returns CDR1 LGHNA and CDR2 YNFKEQ. CDR3 nucleotide sequence: TGTGCCAGCAGCCAAAAAACGACAGAAACTGAAGCTTTCTTT. Translating it yields CASSQKTTETEAFF.

V usage is TRBV6-6 and J usage is TRBJ1-1; 7 positions agree with TRBD1. In germline, CDR1 is MNHNY, CDR2 SVGAGI (reference sequence). V lost 2 bases and J lost 5; bases outside the gene matches: 11. The CDR3 sequence is 16 residues long. In nucleotides, the CDR3 is TGTGCCAGCAGTTACCAGCGGCAGGGGGTGGATACTGAAGCTTTCTTT. Translation gives CASSYQRQGVDTEAFF.